This is a list of T cell receptor beta chains from one sample in a study of T cell repertoires in cytomegalovirus infection. A single record per CDR3 protein comes from TCRdb applying MiXCR to the reads. The sample includes hundreds of thousands of distinct CDR3 sequences, 24% of them seen just once. The sample taken for sequencing was CD8+ T cells from PBMCs. The origin of the receptors is a human donor in good health (CMV status not recorded). Some clones in this sample may be carry-over from other donors' samples. The CDR3 runs from the conserved cysteine through the conserved F or W. A D gene is named only where the DNA matches it firmly. Expanded clones are given a class, and other clones once, few, many or no size at all.

clone size: many
J gene: TRBJ2-3
V gene: TRBV7-2
D gene: NA
CDR3 DNA: TGTGCCAGCAGCTCGGGACTTAGTTTGGGGGATACGCAGTATTTT
CDR3 protein: CASSSGLSLGDTQYF

clone size: NA
J gene: TRBJ1-1
V gene: TRBV2
D gene: NA
CDR3 DNA: TGTGCCGTTCCGGGCGAGAACACTGAAGCTTTCTTT
CDR3 protein: CAVPGENTEAFF

clone size: NA
J gene: TRBJ1-1
V gene: TRBV7-9
D gene: NA
CDR3 DNA: TGTGCCAGCAGCTTGCTCTTCAGGGGTAGCACTGAAGCTTTCTTT
CDR3 protein: CASSLLFRGSTEAFF

clone size: many
J gene: TRBJ1-2
V gene: TRBV7-9
D gene: TRBD1
CDR3 DNA: TGTGCCAGCAGCTTCCAGGGACAGGCTAACTATGGCTACACCTTC
CDR3 protein: CASSFQGQANYGYTF

clone size: once
J gene: TRBJ2-7
V gene: TRBV13
D gene: NA
CDR3 DNA: TGTGCCAGCAGCTTTCAGGGACCCGAGCAGTACTTC
CDR3 protein: CASSFQGPEQYF

clone size: NA
J gene: TRBJ1-2
V gene: TRBV7-9
D gene: NA
CDR3 DNA: TGTGCCAGCAGCCTGACGGCCGCACCTGGCTACACCTTC
CDR3 protein: CASSLTAAPGYTF

clone size: NA
J gene: TRBJ1-1
V gene: TRBV19
D gene: NA
CDR3 DNA: TGTGCCAGTAGCAAGGATCTCGGGAACACTGAAGCTTTCTTT
CDR3 protein: CASSKDLGNTEAFF

clone size: NA
J gene: TRBJ2-2
V gene: TRBV11-3
D gene: NA
CDR3 DNA: TGTGCCAGCAGCCCCTACAGGGGGGGCACCGGGGAGCTGTTTTTT
CDR3 protein: CASSPYRGGTGELFF

clone size: NA
J gene: TRBJ2-2
V gene: TRBV7-4
D gene: TRBD1
CDR3 DNA: TGTGCCAGCAGGCACAAGGGACAGTGCACCGGGGAGCTGTTTTTT
CDR3 protein: CASRHKGQCTGELFF

clone size: NA
J gene: TRBJ2-1
V gene: TRBV20-1
D gene: TRBD2
CDR3 DNA: TGCAGTGTGAATTGGCTAGCGGGGGGGCTATACAATGAGCAGTTCTTC
CDR3 protein: CSVNWLAGGLYNEQFF

clone size: many
J gene: TRBJ2-5
V gene: TRBV12-3/TRBV12-4
D gene: NA
CDR3 DNA: TGTGCCAGCAGTTTTTCGGACATCTATTTACAAGAGACCCAGTACTTC
CDR3 protein: CASSFSDIYLQETQYF

clone size: NA
J gene: TRBJ2-7
V gene: TRBV29-1
D gene: NA
CDR3 DNA: TGCAGTGTGGGGGGTTACGAGCAGTACTTC
CDR3 protein: CSVGGYEQYF

clone size: NA
J gene: TRBJ1-6
V gene: TRBV14
D gene: NA
CDR3 DNA: TGTGCCAGCAGGCTATCTGGGGCCTCCTCGAATTCACCCCTCCACTTT
CDR3 protein: CASRLSGASSNSPLHF

clone size: NA
J gene: TRBJ1-2
V gene: TRBV7-9
D gene: TRBD1
CDR3 DNA: TGTGCCAGCCCCCCCGACAGGGCTGGAGAATGGGGCTACACCTTC
CDR3 protein: CASPPDRAGEWGYTF

clone size: NA
J gene: TRBJ1-5
V gene: TRBV28
D gene: TRBD1
CDR3 DNA: TGTGCCAGCAAATTGGGGGACAGGGAAGATCAGCCCCAGCATTTT
CDR3 protein: CASKLGDREDQPQHF

clone size: many
J gene: TRBJ2-5
V gene: TRBV6-1
D gene: NA
CDR3 DNA: TGTGCCAGCAGTCAGACTAGTCAAGAGACCCAGTACTTC
CDR3 protein: CASSQTSQETQYF